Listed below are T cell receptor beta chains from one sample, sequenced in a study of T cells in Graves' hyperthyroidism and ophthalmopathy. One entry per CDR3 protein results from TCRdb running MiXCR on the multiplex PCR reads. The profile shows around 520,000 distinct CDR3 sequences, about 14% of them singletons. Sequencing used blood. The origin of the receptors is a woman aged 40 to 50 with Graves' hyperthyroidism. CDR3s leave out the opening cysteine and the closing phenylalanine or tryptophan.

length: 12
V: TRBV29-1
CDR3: SVEAPGGRETQY

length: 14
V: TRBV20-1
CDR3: SASDDMWGRDGKLF

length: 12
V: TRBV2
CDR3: ASGDTSGQETQY

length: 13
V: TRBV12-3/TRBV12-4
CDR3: ASSNRDFERNEQF

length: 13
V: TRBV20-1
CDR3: SARVTGGKDYGYT

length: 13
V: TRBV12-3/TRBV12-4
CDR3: ASSFSWRDQETQY

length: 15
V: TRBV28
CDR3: ASSLPGQGLSTDTQY

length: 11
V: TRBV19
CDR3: ASSMDGDQPQH

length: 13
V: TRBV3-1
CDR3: ASSQDMSWKHEQH

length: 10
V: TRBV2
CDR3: ASSATNEKLF

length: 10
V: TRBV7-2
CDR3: ASSLLGAEQY

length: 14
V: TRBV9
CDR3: ASSAPSRGGTGELF

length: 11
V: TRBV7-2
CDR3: ASSLKRNTEAF

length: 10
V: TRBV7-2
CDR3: ASSSWGGELF

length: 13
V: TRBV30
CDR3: AWSLTGGLQETQY

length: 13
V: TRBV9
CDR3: ASSDTSDLTDTQY

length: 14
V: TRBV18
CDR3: ASSPGLAGRRYEQY

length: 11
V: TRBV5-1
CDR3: ASSLEAENIQY

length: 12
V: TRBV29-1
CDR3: SVDSGTGSDEQY

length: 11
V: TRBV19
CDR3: ASTGQGRSEQY

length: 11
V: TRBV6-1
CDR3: ASSWDGQETQY

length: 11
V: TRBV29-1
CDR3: SFRGSGRETQY

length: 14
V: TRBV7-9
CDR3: ASSYQIAGGHNEQF

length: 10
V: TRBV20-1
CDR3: SAEGSSYEQY

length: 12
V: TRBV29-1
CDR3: SVLRDRNSYEQY

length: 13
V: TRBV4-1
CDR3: ASSQQQGPLEKLF

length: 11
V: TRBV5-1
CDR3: ASREAGAHEQY

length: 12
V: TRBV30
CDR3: AWSVAGLDEKLF

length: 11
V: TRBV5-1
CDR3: ASSSALGETQY

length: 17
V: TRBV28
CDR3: ASSLSRIRGGLMNTEAF

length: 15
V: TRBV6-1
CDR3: ASSERVTSGVGETQY

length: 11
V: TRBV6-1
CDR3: ASSEQAGHEQY

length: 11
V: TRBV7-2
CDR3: ASRTGIQETQY

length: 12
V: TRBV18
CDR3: ASSLQGQGNEQY

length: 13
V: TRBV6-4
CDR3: ASSEAGGPPDTQY

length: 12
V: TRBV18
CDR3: ASSPPVSTYEQY

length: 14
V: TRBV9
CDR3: ASSPRTGGPYNEQF

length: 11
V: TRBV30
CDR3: AWSENSNQPQH

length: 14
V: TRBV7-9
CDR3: ASSLPLSRSGETQY

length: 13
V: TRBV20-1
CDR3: SARHIARNPDTQY

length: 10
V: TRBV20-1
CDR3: SARDPGYEQY

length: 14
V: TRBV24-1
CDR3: ATSDPRVMDTGELF